This TCR beta chain was identified in a study of shared clonotypes between healthy human individuals. The assay was immunoSEQ multiplex PCR, and TCRdb's table has in-frame clones only and misses some. The sample shows approximately 1.9 million clones, just under 95% of them seen only once. Naive CD8 cells comprised CD45RO-negative, CCR7-positively selected cells, excluding terminally differentiated effector memory CD45RA+ cells. Each sample came from a Caucasian adult donor living in Nashville, Tennessee. As to this clone: The antigen is not known. Other nucleotide sequences from this sample produce the same CDR3.

Study conclusions and caveats: Four donors held roughly 5% of naive CD4 clonotypes in common.

Sequenced input: naive CD8+ T cells from PBMCs. This TCR derives from a man younger than 30 in good health. Some clones in this sample may be carry-over from other donors' samples.

The CDR3 here is CASSQGTGELFF. The CDR3 region has the DNA TGTGCCAGCAGCCAAGGAACCGGGGAGCTGTTTTTT. The chain has TRBV14 and TRBJ2-2; no clear D. Trimming pared 1 base from V and 5 bases from J, leaving 2 bases between. CDR3 length: 12 residues. Germline loops: CDR1 SGHDN, CDR2 FVKESK. The variable domain in full, completed from reference TRBV14 and TRBJ2-2, reads EAGVTQFPSHSVIEKGQTVTLRCDPISGHDNLYWYRRVMGKEIKFLLHFVKESKQDESGMPNNRFLAERTGGTYSTLKVQPAELEDSGVYFCASSQGTGELFFGEGSRLTVL.